Listed below are T cell receptor beta chains from one sample, sequenced in a study of T cell repertoires in cytomegalovirus infection. TCRdb itself ran the reads through MiXCR, one entry per CDR3 protein. The table has approximately 500,000 distinct CDR3 sequences, 15% to 20% seen once. The source material was CD8+ T cells from PBMCs. These receptors came from a human donor in good health (CMV status not recorded). Some clones in this sample may be carry-over from other donors' samples. Each CDR3 is given with its conserved first and last residue. D genes are given only for firm matches. Clone size, where shown, is once, few, many, or a class for clones that have expanded.

D	size	V	J	length	CDR3	DNA
.	few	TRBV12-5	TRBJ2-2	14	CASLGGSNTGELFF	TGTGCTTCACTGGGGGGTTCGAACACCGGGGAGCTGTTTTTT
TRBD1	once	TRBV9	TRBJ1-6	15	CASSPSGGFASPLHF	TGTGCCAGCAGCCCCTCAGGGGGGTTTGCATCACCCCTCCACTTT
.	many	TRBV7-8	TRBJ1-5	16	CASSLVPGASNQPQHF	TGTGCCAGCAGCTTAGTACCAGGGGCGAGCAATCAGCCCCAGCATTTT
TRBD2	.	TRBV6-5	TRBJ2-3	15	CASSSSGGITDTQYF	TGTGCCAGCAGTTCGAGCGGGGGGATCACAGATACGCAGTATTTT
TRBD1	many	TRBV19	TRBJ2-1	14	CASSLRQGYNEQFF	TGTGCCAGTAGTCTGCGACAGGGCTACAATGAGCAGTTCTTC
TRBD1	.	TRBV7-9	TRBJ1-2	12	CASSWTGDGYTF	TGTGCCAGCAGCTGGACAGGGGATGGCTACACCTTC
.	.	TRBV12-3/TRBV12-4	TRBJ1-2	14	CASTYSVQVYGYTF	TGTGCCAGCACCTACAGTGTGCAGGTCTATGGCTACACCTTC
.	few	TRBV19	TRBJ1-5	16	CASSRTALYSNQPQHF	TGTGCCAGTAGTCGGACAGCCTTGTATAGCAATCAGCCCCAGCATTTT
TRBD2	many	TRBV7-2	TRBJ2-3	18	CASSLVVVAGAFTDTQYF	TGTGCCAGCAGCTTAGTCGTGGTAGCGGGGGCTTTCACAGATACGCAGTATTTT
TRBD1	once	TRBV6-6	TRBJ1-5	18	CASSDLTGAAGRNQPQHF	TGTGCCAGCAGTGACTTGACAGGGGCCGCGGGACGCAATCAGCCCCAGCATTTT
TRBD1	.	TRBV19	TRBJ2-2	17	CASSQESRTGKLGELFF	TGTGCCAGTTCCCAAGAATCACGGACAGGGAAATTAGGGGAGCTGTTTTTT
.	.	TRBV6-1	TRBJ2-7	15	CASSTWTLSSYEQYF	TGTGCCAGCAGCACCTGGACTCTCAGCTCCTACGAGCAGTACTTC
TRBD1	many	TRBV28	TRBJ1-6	16	CASSRTGSSYNSPLHF	TGTGCCAGCAGTCGGACAGGGAGCTCCTATAATTCACCCCTCCACTTT
.	.	TRBV19	TRBJ2-3	14	CASRIDWSTDTQYF	TGTGCCAGTAGGATTGACTGGAGCACAGATACGCAGTATTTT
.	.	TRBV19	TRBJ1-5	16	CASSIGLRADFQPQHF	TGTGCCAGTAGTATTGGTCTCAGGGCAGATTTTCAGCCCCAGCATTTT
.	many	TRBV7-8	TRBJ2-1	16	CASSLVLWDPVNEQFF	TGTGCCAGCAGCTTAGTCCTCTGGGACCCGGTGAATGAGCAGTTCTTC
TRBD2	.	TRBV3-1	TRBJ2-1	17	CASSLAGGGRLGYEQFF	TGTGCCAGCAGCCTCGCTGGCGGGGGGAGATTGGGGTATGAGCAGTTCTTC
TRBD1	many	TRBV7-8	TRBJ1-1	14	CASRKRTGNTEAFF	TGTGCCAGCAGGAAACGGACAGGGAACACTGAAGCTTTCTTT
TRBD2	.	TRBV27	TRBJ2-5	16	CASSFLAGGSQETQYF	TGTGCCAGCAGTTTTCTAGCGGGAGGTTCCCAAGAGACCCAGTACTTC
.	.	TRBV20-1	TRBJ2-1	13	CSATLGGRDEQFF	TGCAGTGCCACCCTGGGGGGCCGGGATGAGCAGTTCTTC
TRBD1	many	TRBV7-9	TRBJ1-1	16	CASSHRDRVDVAEAFF	TGTGCCAGCAGCCATCGGGACAGGGTCGATGTAGCTGAAGCTTTCTTT
TRBD2	many	TRBV7-2	TRBJ2-1	16	CASSLRGAHIDNEQFF	TGTGCCAGCAGCTTGCGGGGGGCGCATATCGATAATGAGCAGTTCTTC
TRBD1	few	TRBV9	TRBJ2-2	15	CASSVGQGAAGELFF	TGTGCCAGCAGCGTGGGGCAGGGGGCCGCCGGGGAGCTGTTTTTT
.	.	TRBV2	TRBJ2-5	14	CASPASRARETQYF	TGTGCCAGCCCTGCGTCAAGGGCGAGAGAGACCCAGTACTTC
.	many	TRBV6-5	TRBJ2-2	13	CASRLIDAGELFF	TGTGCCAGCAGACTGATTGACGCCGGGGAGCTGTTTTTT
.	few	TRBV11-2	TRBJ2-7	17	CASSLVEGGMVGYEQYF	TGTGCCAGCAGCTTAGTCGAGGGCGGGATGGTCGGTTACGAGCAGTACTTC
.	few	TRBV23-1	TRBJ2-5	17	CASSPTTGSGRQETQYF	TGCGCCAGCAGTCCAACGACCGGATCTGGGCGTCAAGAGACCCAGTACTTC
TRBD1	.	TRBV2	TRBJ1-5	15	CASSEWDSNIQPQHF	TGTGCCAGCAGTGAATGGGACAGTAACATTCAGCCCCAGCATTTT
.	.	TRBV6-5	TRBJ2-7	13	CASSYAQGGEQYF	TGTGCCAGCAGTTACGCGCAGGGAGGCGAGCAGTACTTC